The entry below describes one T cell receptor beta chain. What it binds is not known. The data were obtained in a study of T-cell reconstitution after alpha-beta-depleted transplantation in children. Germline CDR1 DFQATT, CDR2 SNEGSKA (reference sequence). The CDR3 consists of 14 residues. V shed 7 bases and J shed 4 bases, with 18 bases lying between them. Study outcomes and limitations: Surviving recipient T cells and intrathymic progenitors accounted for some patients' high TCRbeta diversity at day 60.

A TCRbeta library incorporating unique molecular identifiers was prepared. Using its own MiXCR run on the PCR reads, TCRdb lists one record per CDR3 protein. The data contain 700,000 to 950,000 distinct CDR3 sequences, about 15% of them seen just once; the ten biggest clones take up 5%. The chain recombines TRBV20-1 with TRBJ2-3, with a tentative D call TRBD2 (6 bases). Source: PBMCs, mostly from graft donor cells, taken 360 days after TCRalphabeta/CD19-depleted stem cell transplant. This TCR was recovered from a male patient younger than 18 who had a stem cell transplant for acute lymphoblastic leukemia, so the T cells may come from the graft donor. The CDR3 protein is CSGNPGGYADTQYF. The CDR3 DNA follows: TGCAGTGGCAACCCTGGGGGGTACGCAGATACGCAGTATTTT.